The 24 T cell receptor beta chains listed next were all sequenced from one sample in a study of blood T cell repertoires in COVID-19. Repertoires were generated with immunoSEQ multiplex PCR, while TCRdb's copy carries only in-frame clones and drops some. This table has 250,000 or so clones, around nine tenths appearing once. The specimen sequenced was peripheral blood. Every receptor here comes from a woman aged 60-75 years with acute or convalescent COVID-19.

J is TRBJ2-1 and V is TRBV5-5; a possible D gene is TRBD2 (6 bases). The CDR3 consists of 15 residues. With 1 base removed from V and 5 bases from J, the gap between germline ends came to 13 bases. CDR1 and CDR2 (germline): SGHKS, YYEKEE (reference sequence). CDR3 in amino acids: CASSLSSSVNNEQFF. The CDR3 DNA sequence: TGTGCCAGCAGCTTGTCATCTAGCGTGAACAATGAGCAGTTCTTC.

The J gene is TRBJ2-7, the V gene TRBV5-4, with 9 bases that match TRBD1. The CDR3 runs to 14 residues. Germline V gives CDR1 SGHNT, CDR2 YYREEE (reference sequence). With 3 bases clipped from V and 6 bases from J, the junction kept 7 bases outside the gene matches. The CDR3 sequence: CASSSRQGGPEQYF. The CDR3, as DNA: TGTGCCAGCAGCTCCCGACAGGGGGGTCCCGAGCAGTACTTC. Full variable domain (rest looked up from reference TRBV5-4 and TRBJ2-7): ETGVTQSPTHLIKTRGQQVTLRCSSQSGHNTVSWYQQALGQGPQFIFQYYREEENGRGNFPPRFSGLQFPNYSSELNVNALELDDSALYLCASSSRQGGPEQYFGPGTRLTVT.

The chain employs TRBV5-4 and TRBJ1-1, with a weak D call TRBD1 (6 bases). V shed 4 bases and J shed 1 base, with 26 bases lying between them. The CDR3 totals 19 residues. Germline CDR1 is SGHNT and CDR2 is YYREEE (reference sequence). CDR3 in amino acids: CASSEALGTWGRGNTEAFF. CDR3 sequence (DNA): TGTGCCAGCAGCGAGGCGCTAGGGACATGGGGCCGTGGGAACACTGAAGCTTTCTTT.

The chain couples TRBV3-1 (or the pseudogene TRBV3-2) to TRBJ1-5; D ambiguous. This CDR3 is 15 amino acids long. The V end lost 4 bases, the J end lost 0 bases, and 10 bases lay between the germline ends. Germline V gene lookup returns CDR1 LGHDT and CDR2 YNNKEL (reference sequence). CDR3 nucleotides: TGTGCCAGCAGCCGGGCCAGCAATAGCAATCAGCCCCAGCATTTT. It is translated as CASSRASNSNQPQHF.

This chain uses TRBV7-9 with TRBJ1-4, with D hard to call. The V gene's germline CDR1 is SEHNR and CDR2 FQNEAQ (reference sequence). This CDR3 is built from 15 residues. The V end lost 5 bases, the J end lost 7 bases, and 17 bases lay between the germline ends. In nucleotides, the CDR3 is TGTGCCAGCAGCAATAAGGGAGGGAGCGGTGAAAAACTGTTTTTT. This encodes CASSNKGGSGEKLFF.

CDR3 protein: CASSYSGGELFF. CDR3 DNA: TGTGCCAGCAGTTACTCCGGCGGGGAGCTGTTTTTT. The chain links TRBV27 to TRBJ2-2; D not resolved. Looked up from germline, CDR1 is MNHEY and CDR2 is SMNVEV (reference sequence). V was cut by 4 bases and J by 7 bases, with 7 bases left in between. The CDR3 spans 12 residues.

The chain links TRBV18 to TRBJ2-1; 13 bases line up with TRBD2. Germline values: CDR1 KGHSH, CDR2 LQKENI. The V and J ends lost 1 base and 4 bases, in that order; junction bases with no gene match: 1. The CDR3 runs 16 residues. The CDR3 loop reads CASSPLTSGGYNEQFF. The CDR3, as DNA: TGTGCCAGCTCACCACTGACTAGCGGGGGGTACAATGAGCAGTTCTTC. The whole variable domain, filled in from reference TRBV18 and TRBJ2-1, reads NAGVMQNPRHLVRRRGQEARLRCSPMKGHSHVYWYRQLPEEGLKFMVYLQKENIIDESGMPKERFSAEFPKEGPSILRIQQVVRGDSAAYFCASSPLTSGGYNEQFFGPGTRLTVL.

The V and J genes are TRBV3-1 (or the pseudogene TRBV3-2) and TRBJ1-4, with D unclear. V was cut by 2 bases and J by 3 bases, with 7 bases left in between. The germline gives CDR1 LGHDT, CDR2 YNNKEL (reference sequence). This CDR3 region has 14 residues. CDR3: CASSQRGANEKLFF. The CDR3 DNA reads as TGTGCCAGCAGCCAACGAGGAGCTAATGAAAAACTGTTTTTT.

The chain carries TRBV6-1 and TRBJ2-7; 14 bases are shared with TRBD2. With V trimmed by 3 bases and J by 1 base, 5 bases remained unmatched. Germline V gene data show CDR1 as MNHNS and CDR2 as SASEGT. The CDR3 sequence is 17 residues long. The CDR3 coding sequence is TGTGCCAGCAGTGAGGGACTAGCGGGGGAGGGATCCTACGAGCAGTACTTC. It specifies CASSEGLAGEGSYEQYF.

The chain has TRBV7-2 and TRBJ2-1; D is perhaps TRBD2 (6 bases). V was shortened by 5 bases and J by 1 base, with 15 bases between the two germline ends. CDR1 and CDR2 from the germline V gene are SGHTA and FQGNSA. This CDR3 has 16 amino acids. This CDR3 reads CASSPRAGTSYNEQFF. The DNA of the CDR3 is TGTGCCAGCAGCCCACGGGCGGGAACGTCCTACAATGAGCAGTTCTTC.

The chain is built from TRBV27 and TRBJ1-6, with D tentatively TRBD1 (6 bases). Trimming left V 6 bases short and J 3 bases short, with 15 bases between. CDR3 length: 16 residues. CDR1 and CDR2 from the germline V gene are MNHEY and SMNVEV (reference sequence). The chain's CDR3 is CASSKLKDSYNSPLHF. The DNA for the CDR3 is TGTGCCAGCAGCAAACTCAAGGACAGCTATAATTCACCCCTCCACTTT.

CDR3 nucleotide sequence: TGTGCCAGCAGCCCACAGTATAGCAATCAGCCCCAGCATTTT. Amino acid sequence: CASSPQYSNQPQHF. The chain recombines TRBV2 with TRBJ1-5; D not resolved. CDR3 size: 14 residues. With 6 bases removed from V and 0 bases from J, the gap between germline ends came to 9 bases. Germline CDR1 SNHLY, CDR2 FYNNEI.

This chain links TRBV7-2 with TRBJ1-2; no clear D gene. Germline CDR1 SGHTA, CDR2 FQGNSA. The CDR3 runs to 14 residues. V lost 1 base and J lost 2, with 8 bases in between. The CDR3 nucleotides are TGTGCCAGCAGCTTAGAGTCACAGAACTATGGCTACACCTTC. Its translation is CASSLESQNYGYTF. Variable domain in full (rest from reference TRBV7-2 and TRBJ1-2): GAGVSQSPSNKVTEKGKDVELRCDPISGHTALYWYRQSLGQGLEFLIYFQGNSAPDKSGLPSDRFSAERTGGSVSTLTIQRTQQEDSAVYLCASSLESQNYGYTFGSGTRLTVV.

V gene TRBV19 combines with J gene TRBJ1-1; weak D call: TRBD1 (6 bases). The germline gives CDR1 LNHDA, CDR2 SQIVND (reference sequence). V shed 4 bases and J shed 0 bases, with 12 bases lying between them. This CDR3 has 15 amino acids. The CDR3 loop is CASSTGTLMNTEAFF. In nucleotides, the CDR3 is TGTGCCAGTAGTACCGGGACACTTATGAACACTGAAGCTTTCTTT.

Turning to this clone: Other nucleotide sequences from this sample produce the same CDR3. V usage is TRBV5-1 and J usage is TRBJ2-5, with TRBD2 as a possible D gene (6 bases). CDR1 is SGHRS, CDR2 YFSETQ, per germline. The CDR3 is 14 residues long. The V end lost 1 base, the J end lost 3 bases, and 10 bases lay between the germline ends. Here the CDR3 reads CASSLRDLKETQYF. Here the CDR3 DNA reads TGCGCCAGCAGCTTGAGGGACTTAAAAGAGACCCAGTACTTC.

The chain joins TRBV28 to TRBJ2-1; 11 bases match TRBD2. The V gene end was trimmed by 8 bases and the J gene end by 2 bases; junction bases not matched to a gene: 11. Germline assignment: CDR1 MDHEN and CDR2 SYDVKM. CDR3 size: 17 residues. The CDR3 loop reads CASPPSGTSGTYNEQFF. CDR3 coding DNA: TGTGCCAGCCCCCCCTCCGGGACTAGCGGTACCTACAATGAGCAGTTCTTC.

The V call is TRBV18, the J call TRBJ2-5; 7 bases are a match to TRBD2. Germline V gives CDR1 KGHSH, CDR2 LQKENI. Losses at the gene ends were 0 bases for V and 4 bases for J; bases not matched to a gene: 8. The CDR3 loop spans 16 amino acids. CDR3 amino acids: CASSPPTLTSVETQYF. Here the CDR3 DNA reads TGTGCCAGCTCACCACCGACCTTAACTAGCGTAGAGACCCAGTACTTC.

The chain recombines TRBV11-2 with TRBJ2-5, with D uncertain. The V end lost 0 bases, the J end lost 5 bases, and 13 bases lay between the germline ends. CDR3 length: 15 amino acids. Germline CDR1 reads SGHAT; CDR2 reads FQNNGV. The CDR3, as DNA: TGTGCCAGCAGCTTAGATCTAAACAGAATTGAGACCCAGTACTTC. Protein: CASSLDLNRIETQYF.

This clone was counted a single time. The chain links TRBV7-9 to TRBJ1-2, with a weak D call TRBD1 (6 bases). Germline CDR1 and CDR2: SEHNR and FQNEAQ (reference sequence). This CDR3 spans 15 amino acids. V gave up 5 bases and J gave up 0 bases, with 13 bases separating them. CDR3 DNA sequence: TGTGCCAGCAGCCCCACCGACAGGACTAACTATGGCTACACCTTC. It specifies CASSPTDRTNYGYTF.

This chain links TRBV3-1 (or the pseudogene TRBV3-2) with TRBJ2-5; 14 positions match TRBD2. V lost 4 bases, J lost 3 bases, and 7 bases stayed unmatched. The CDR3 is made up of 17 amino acids. CDR1 is LGHDT, CDR2 YNNKEL, per germline (reference sequence). Here the CDR3 reads CASSLKRGLAGEETQYF. The CDR3 DNA reads as TGTGCCAGCAGCCTCAAGCGGGGACTAGCGGGAGAAGAGACCCAGTACTTC.

The rearrangement joins TRBV5-6 to TRBJ2-7; 12 positions match TRBD2. This CDR3 has 19 amino acids. Per the germline V gene, CDR1 is SGHDT and CDR2 is YYEEEE. V lost 4 bases, J lost 4 bases, and 18 bases stayed unmatched. The CDR3 is CASSLALGLAGIVGYEQYF. The CDR3 DNA reads TGTGCCAGCAGCCTAGCCCTCGGACTAGCGGGGATAGTGGGATACGAGCAGTACTTC.

The chain is built from TRBV12-3 or TRBV12-4 and TRBJ1-5, with TRBD1 identical over 7 bases. Germline trimming cut 6 bases from V and 3 bases from J; bases unmatched to any gene: 2. This CDR3 region has 13 residues. The CDR3 reads CASRGQPNQPQHF. In DNA form, the CDR3 reads TGTGCCAGCAGGGGACAGCCCAATCAGCCCCAGCATTTT.

The chain joins TRBV5-1 to TRBJ2-3; 10 bases line up with TRBD2. The V gene's germline CDR1 is SGHRS and CDR2 YFSETQ. The CDR3 sequence is 15 residues long. J lost 2 bases, V lost 3 bases, and 3 bases had no gene match. The chain's CDR3 is CASSWGLAYTDTQYF. The DNA of the CDR3 is TGCGCCAGCAGCTGGGGACTAGCGTACACAGATACGCAGTATTTT.

This chain links TRBV6-5 with TRBJ2-2; D unclear. Per germline, CDR1 MNHEY and CDR2 SVGAGI. Deletions cut 2 bases from V and 1 base from J, with 11 bases between. The length of the CDR3 is 16 residues. CDR3: CASSYETARNTGELFF. The CDR3 bases are TGTGCCAGCAGTTACGAAACAGCCCGGAACACCGGGGAGCTGTTTTTT.